This TCR beta chain was found in a study of vaccination effects on CD4 cells after COVID-19. Once cultured for around 11 days, the cells underwent separation to obtain CD4+ T cells. It was two doses of either the BNT162b2 or mRNA-1273 vaccine that participants received. For this clone: The antigen is unknown.

The data were produced by immunoSEQ multiplex PCR, yet TCRdb's version contains in-frame clones alone and is incomplete. This table has more than 55,000 clones, about 78% appearing once. The CDR3 runs 16 residues. Germline V gene lookup returns CDR1 MNHEY and CDR2 SMNVEV (reference sequence). V lost 4 bases and J lost 0, with 14 bases in between. This receptor was obtained from a human donor who received a COVID-19 vaccine. The chain couples TRBV27 to TRBJ2-3; D ambiguous. Sequences were derived from CD4+ T cells from PBMCs cultured without peptide, sampled after COVID-19 vaccination. This CDR3 reads CASSSNTPTSTDTQYF. The DNA of the CDR3 is TGTGCCAGCAGTTCTAATACACCTACTAGCACAGATACGCAGTATTTT.